A single sample gave rise to the 17 T cell receptor beta chains below, sequenced in a study of T-cell reconstitution after alpha-beta-depleted transplantation in children. Library preparation (for TCRbeta) was performed with unique molecular identifiers. TCRdb independently ran MiXCR on the PCR reads; one entry per CDR3 protein. This sample has about 78,000 distinct CDR3 sequences, with less than 15% found just once. This specimen was PBMCs, mostly from graft donor cells, taken 180 days after TCRalphabeta/CD19-depleted stem cell transplant. All receptors come from a male patient under 10 years old who had a stem cell transplant for acute lymphoblastic leukemia, so the T cells may come from the graft donor.

This clonotype showed up just once. Being one base from a much bigger clone, this may be a read error. The rearrangement uses TRBV7-2 and TRBJ1-2; unclear D gene. The CDR3 covers 13 residues. CDR1 and CDR2 from the germline V gene are SGHTA and FQGNSA. The CDR3 spells CASSFLSNYGDTF. For the CDR3, the DNA is TGTGCCAGCAGCTTTTTGTCTAACTATGGCGACACCTTC.

This clonotype occurred a few times. This sequence joins TRBV28 and TRBJ2-1; 8 positions match TRBD2. The CDR3 runs 15 residues. Germline CDR1 and CDR2: MDHEN and SYDVKM. V lost 5 bases and J lost 3; bases outside the gene matches: 6. CDR3 loop: CASSVPLADYNEQFF. The CDR3 bases are TGTGCCAGCAGTGTACCACTAGCGGACTACAATGAGCAGTTCTTC.

This clonotype has just a few counts. The CDR3 DNA is TGCAGTGCTAGGCGGGGTAATGGCTATGGCTACACCTTC. It encodes CSARRGNGYGYTF. The V gene is TRBV20-1, the J gene TRBJ1-2; D uncertain. The CDR3 has 13 residues. V gave up 3 bases and J gave up 4 bases, with 12 bases separating them. Germline loops: CDR1 DFQATT, CDR2 SNEGSKA (reference sequence).

V usage is TRBV28 and J usage is TRBJ1-2; possible D gene TRBD1, 5 bases. CDR3 size: 10 residues. The V gene lost 6 bases and the J gene lost 8 bases, with 7 bases spanning the gap. Germline values: CDR1 MDHEN, CDR2 SYDVKM. The CDR3 DNA sequence: TGTGCCAGCAGGGAGGGGGGCTACACCTTC. Amino acid sequence: CASREGGYTF.

The chain joins TRBV7-2 to TRBJ2-7; TRBD1 matches 8 bases. Germline trimming cut 0 bases from V and 5 bases from J; bases unmatched to any gene: 6. CDR1 and CDR2 (germline): SGHTA, FQGNSA. This CDR3 has 15 residues. For the CDR3, the DNA is TGTGCCAGCAGCTTAGCCCAGGGGGCGGGCCACGAGCAGTACTTC. Residues: CASSLAQGAGHEQYF.

V gene TRBV3-1 combines with J gene TRBJ2-4; D call uncertain. The V and J ends lost 5 bases and 6 bases respectively, with 8 bases between them. Germline V lookup: CDR1 LGHDT, CDR2 YNNKEL (reference sequence). The CDR3 length is 12 residues. As DNA, the CDR3 is TGTGCCAGCAGCTACGACGGAAACATTCAGTACTTC. It specifies CASSYDGNIQYF.

This clonotype has a handful of counts. V is TRBV7-3 and J is TRBJ2-1, with a weak D call TRBD2 (6 bases). The CDR3 spans 13 residues. Trimming removed 3 bases from V and 6 bases from J, with 9 bases in between. In germline, CDR1 is SGHTA, CDR2 FQGTGA. The CDR3 DNA reads TGTGCCAGCAGCTTGCCTAGCGCCAATGAGCAGTTCTTC. It is translated as CASSLPSANEQFF. Together with reference TRBV7-3 and TRBJ2-1, the CDR3 gives the full variable domain: GAGVSQTPSNKVTEKGKYVELRCDPISGHTALYWYRQSLGQGPEFLIYFQGTGAADDSGLPNDRFFAVRPEGSVSTLKIQRTERGDSAVYLCASSLPSANEQFFGPGTRLTVL.

This clonotype has only a few counts. The rearrangement links TRBV12-3 or TRBV12-4 to TRBJ2-7, with D possibly called TRBD1 or TRBD2 (5 bases each). V dropped 5 bases and J dropped 4 bases, with 18 bases sitting between them. The CDR3 consists of 15 residues. The CDR3 DNA is TGTGCCAGCAGTGTCGGGACCCCGGTGGCATACGAGCAGTACTTC. Protein product: CASSVGTPVAYEQYF.

This clonotype showed up just a few times. V is TRBV7-2 and J is TRBJ1-4; D gene unclear. Per the germline V gene, CDR1 is SGHTA and CDR2 is FQGNSA. V was cut by 6 bases and J by 5 bases, with 13 bases left in between. The CDR3 runs to 14 residues. Here the CDR3 DNA reads TGTGCCAGCAGGGCGGGTTTGGGGAATGAAAAACTGTTTTTT. Amino acids: CASRAGLGNEKLFF.

V gene TRBV6-1 combines with J gene TRBJ2-7; 9 nucleotides line up with TRBD1. The CDR3 covers 14 residues. The J segment lost 5 bases and the V segment lost 8 bases, leaving 10 bases of the junction unmatched. Germline CDR1 and CDR2: MNHNS and SASEGT. For the CDR3, the DNA is TGTGCCAGCGACCCGGGACAGGGTGGACACGAGCAGTACTTC. It translates to CASDPGQGGHEQYF.

The genes are TRBV5-1 and TRBJ2-3; TRBD1 agrees at 7 bases. V lost 4 bases and J lost 0; bases outside the gene matches: 5. The V gene's germline CDR1 is SGHRS and CDR2 YFSETQ. CDR3 length: 15 amino acids. CDR3 coding DNA: TGCGCCAGCAGCCGAGGACAGGAAAGCACAGATACGCAGTATTTT. Its protein is CASSRGQESTDTQYF.

Comment on this clonotype: A much more abundant neighbour one base away suggests this may be a read error. V usage is TRBV6-5 and J usage is TRBJ2-5, with 11 bases aligning to TRBD1. The J call may be incorrect, as the DNA end agrees better with TRBJ2-7. Germline V gives CDR1 MNHEY, CDR2 SVGAGI. This CDR3 is built from 14 residues. Here the CDR3 DNA reads TGTGCCAGCAGTTACGGGACAGGGGGCTACGAGCAGTACTTC. It encodes CASSYGTGGYEQYF.

CDR3 sequence: CASSLTTPQKTQYF. Written as DNA, the CDR3 is TGCGCCAGCAGCTTGACGACGCCCCAGAAGACCCAGTACTTC. J is TRBJ2-5 and V is TRBV5-1; D is uncertain. This CDR3 has 14 amino acids. The germline V gene encodes CDR1 SGHRS and CDR2 YFSETQ. Trimming left V 1 base short and J 6 bases short, with 13 bases between.

This chain connects TRBV4-2 to TRBJ2-2; no clear D gene. In germline, CDR1 is LGHNA, CDR2 YNFKEQ. The CDR3 is 13 amino acids. Deletions cut 1 base from V and 13 bases from J, with 13 bases between. For the CDR3, the DNA is TGTGCCAGCAGCCAAGTTCCGGGCCAACGGCTGTTTTTT. Amino acid sequence: CASSQVPGQRLFF.

This clonotype was recorded a few times. V is TRBV20-1 and J is TRBJ2-4, with 11 bases matching TRBD2. This CDR3 region has 14 residues. V was pared by 6 bases and J by 4 bases, with 5 bases of the junction left unmatched. Germline values: CDR1 DFQATT, CDR2 SNEGSKA (reference sequence). CDR3 sequence (DNA): TGCAGTGCAATGACTAGCGGGAAGAAAAACATTCAGTACTTC. It encodes CSAMTSGKKNIQYF.

The chain joins TRBV12-3 or TRBV12-4 to TRBJ2-3; tentatively, D is TRBD2 (5 bases). CDR3 size: 13 residues. The V end lost 7 bases, the J end lost 6 bases, and 14 bases lay between the germline ends. The CDR3 region has the DNA TGTGCCAGCACCGAAGGAGGTTACGATACGCAGTATTTT. This codes for CASTEGGYDTQYF.

Written as DNA, the CDR3 is TGTGCCAGCAGTGAGAGGGGCAGGAAAGATGGCTACACCTTC. It codes for CASSERGRKDGYTF. The chain is built from TRBV2 and TRBJ1-2; a weak D match, TRBD1 (5 bases). Trimming cost V 3 bases and J 6 bases, with 14 bases left between them. CDR3 size: 14 residues. Germline V gene data show CDR1 as SNHLY and CDR2 as FYNNEI.